What follows is one TCR beta chain and its context. The data were taken from a study of control samples from healthy donors and cancer patients. The table came from immunoSEQ multiplex PCR; TCRdb's copy has only in-frame clones and leaves some out. The repertoire includes 60,000 to 65,000 clones, 85% of them detected once, and roughly 5% sits in the top ten. The CDR3 extends over 19 amino acids. Trimming removed 1 base from V and 0 bases from J; junction bases left unmatched: 9. Germline CDR1 SGHVS, CDR2 FQNEAQ. The gene calls are TRBV7-8 and TRBJ2-6; 7 positions agree with TRBD1. The receptor was derived from a man aged 40-49 years in good health. Sequencing was performed on blood. DNA for the CDR3: TGTGCCAGCAGCTTAGGGTACGACAGGGTGGGCTCTGGGGCCAACGTCCTGACTTTC. Amino acids: CASSLGYDRVGSGANVLTF. Supplemented by reference TRBV7-8 and TRBJ2-6, the full variable domain reads GAGVSQSPRYKVAKRGQDVALRCDPISGHVSLFWYQQALGQGPEFLTYFQNEAQLDKSGLPSDRFFAERPEGSVSTLKIQRTQQEDSAVYLCASSLGYDRVGSGANVLTFGAGSRLTVL.